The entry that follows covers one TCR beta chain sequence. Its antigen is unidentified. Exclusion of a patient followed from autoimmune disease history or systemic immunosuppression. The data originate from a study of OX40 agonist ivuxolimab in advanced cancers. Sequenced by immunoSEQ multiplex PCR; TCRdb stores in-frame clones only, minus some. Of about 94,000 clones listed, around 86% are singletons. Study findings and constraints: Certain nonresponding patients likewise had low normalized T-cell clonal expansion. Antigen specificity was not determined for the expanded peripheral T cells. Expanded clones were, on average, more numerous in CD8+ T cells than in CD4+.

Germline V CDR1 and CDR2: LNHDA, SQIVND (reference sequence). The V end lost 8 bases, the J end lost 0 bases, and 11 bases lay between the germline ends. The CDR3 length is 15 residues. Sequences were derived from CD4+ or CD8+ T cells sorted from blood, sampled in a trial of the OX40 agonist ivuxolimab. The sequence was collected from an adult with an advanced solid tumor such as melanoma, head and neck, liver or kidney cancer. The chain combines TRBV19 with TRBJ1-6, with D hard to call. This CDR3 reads CASGQISSYNSPLHF. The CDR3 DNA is TGTGCCAGTGGTCAGATAAGCTCCTATAATTCACCCCTCCACTTT.